Each of the 9 T cell receptor beta chains below was sequenced from the same sample in a study of blood T cell repertoires in COVID-19. The table came from immunoSEQ multiplex PCR; TCRdb's copy has only in-frame clones and leaves some out. The table lists about 380,000 clones, 88% of them singletons. Material for sequencing was PBMCs or T cells enriched from blood (not recorded which). The receptors were gathered from a woman under 30 who had recovered from COVID-19.

The chain joins TRBV19 to TRBJ2-3; D might be TRBD2 (6 bases). The CDR3 has 15 residues. V dropped 2 bases and J dropped 2 bases, with 11 bases sitting between them. Germline V gives CDR1 LNHDA, CDR2 SQIVND (reference sequence). The CDR3 DNA reads as TGTGCCAGTAGTATACGCGGGGCTAACACAGATACGCAGTATTTT. Translated: CASSIRGANTDTQYF.

The genes are TRBV24-1 and TRBJ2-7, with D possibly being TRBD1 (5 bases). The V end was cut by 9 bases, the J end by 0 bases, with 11 bases between. This CDR3 is built from 13 residues. CDR1 is KGHDR, CDR2 SFDVKD, per germline. The CDR3 sequence is CATAGASSYEQYF. CDR3 bases: TGTGCCACCGCTGGGGCCTCCTCCTACGAGCAGTACTTC.

This clone was picked up a small number of times. The rearrangement uses TRBV4-1 and TRBJ1-1; D uncertain. Per germline, CDR1 MGHRA and CDR2 YSYEKL. The CDR3 consists of 16 residues. V gave up 0 bases and J gave up 0 bases, with 11 bases separating them. CDR3 DNA: TGCGCCAGCAGCCAAGAGCGGGGTACGATGAACACTGAAGCTTTCTTT. The encoded protein is CASSQERGTMNTEAFF.

The chain carries TRBV4-1 and TRBJ1-1, with TRBD1 identical over 7 bases. V gave up 2 bases and J gave up 5 bases; unmatched junction bases: 8. This CDR3 spans 15 amino acids. From germline, CDR1 is MGHRA and CDR2 YSYEKL. For the CDR3, the DNA is TGCGCCAGCAGCCAAACAGGGGTTGGAAGGACTGAAGCTTTCTTT. Its translation is CASSQTGVGRTEAFF.

V usage is TRBV5-1 and J usage is TRBJ1-6, with D tentatively TRBD1 (5 bases). CDR1 and CDR2 (germline): SGHRS, YFSETQ. Between the trimmed V and J ends, which lost 3 bases and 5 bases, there was a span of 18 bases. This CDR3 has 17 amino acids. The CDR3 protein is CASSWGLKDLNNSPLHF. The CDR3 bases are TGCGCCAGCAGCTGGGGACTCAAGGACCTCAATAATTCACCCCTCCACTTT.

About this clone itself: Other DNA sequences of this sample code for an identical CDR3. The chain joins TRBV7-3 to TRBJ1-1; no reliable D call. Germline lookup yields CDR1 SGHTA and CDR2 FQGTGA. The CDR3 length is 14 residues. V shed 4 bases and J shed 1 base, with 10 bases lying between them. As DNA, the CDR3 is TGTGCCAGCAGCTCAGGACGGGGGAACACTGAAGCTTTCTTT. This gives the protein CASSSGRGNTEAFF.

In its sample, this clone was seen once. V and J are TRBV29-1 and TRBJ2-7, with D perhaps TRBD2 (6 bases). This CDR3 has 13 amino acids. The germline gives CDR1 SQVTM, CDR2 ANQGSEA. Trimming took off 3 bases at V and 2 bases at J, with 11 bases between the two ends. DNA of the CDR3: TGCAGCGTTGAGCCGTCGGGGGCCTACGAGCAGTACTTC. It yields the protein CSVEPSGAYEQYF.

The rearrangement uses TRBV5-3 and TRBJ1-5; 8 nucleotides align to TRBD1. TRBV5-3 is treated as an ORF (open reading frame) with a function not yet certain. J lost 5 bases, V lost 4 bases, and 8 bases had no gene match. The CDR3 runs 15 residues. The CDR3 DNA reads TGTGCCAGAAGCCACGGCCGGACAGGGTATCAGCCCCAGCATTTT. Translation: CARSHGRTGYQPQHF.

V usage is TRBV7-9 and J usage is TRBJ2-7; D is uncertain. The V gene's germline CDR1 is SEHNR and CDR2 FQNEAQ (reference sequence). The CDR3 contains 12 residues. The V gene lost 2 bases and the J gene lost 6 bases, with 8 bases spanning the gap. The chain's CDR3 is CASSLNSFEQYF. CDR3 coding DNA: TGTGCCAGCAGCTTAAACAGCTTCGAGCAGTACTTC.